The following is a T cell receptor (beta chain) sequence with its context. Treatment in this sample: oral pan-JAK inhibitor, 5-10 mg twice daily. Specimens obtained from alopecia areata patients comprised lesional scalp punch biopsies and peripheral blood. This specimen comes from a study of CD8+ T cells in alopecia areata. Overall study: The study gave tofacitinib for 6 to 18 months, then 6 months off drug.

Sequencing templates came from extracted RNA that was reverse transcribed into cDNA. The method was immunoSEQ multiplex PCR; TCRdb's version includes in-frame clones alone and lacks a portion of them. The data contain over 150,000 clones, around 50% of them singletons. This clonotype was obtained from a human donor with alopecia areata. Sequenced material: CD8+ T cells sorted from blood, taken at week 24, from a patient treated with tofacitinib.

The CDR3 DNA reads TGCGCCAGCAGCCTTTGGACAGCTGGCTATGGCTACACCTTC. This sequence encodes CASSLWTAGYGYTF. This chain uses TRBV5-1 with TRBJ1-2; tentatively, D is TRBD1 (6 bases). The CDR3 contains 14 residues. V lost 4 bases, J lost 4 bases, and 14 bases lay in between. CDR1 and CDR2 (germline): SGHRS, YFSETQ.